The 14 T cell receptor beta chains below were found in one sample sequenced in a study of blood T cell repertoires in COVID-19. Clones were read by immunoSEQ multiplex PCR, and TCRdb kept only the in-frame ones, dropping some. The data contain about 220,000 clones, around 81% of them singletons. Material: peripheral blood. The receptors were gathered from a human donor in a cohort sampled during active COVID-19.

This rearrangement joins TRBV18 to TRBJ2-7, with D tentatively TRBD1 (5 bases). Per the germline V gene, CDR1 is KGHSH and CDR2 is LQKENI. The CDR3 runs 14 residues. Trimming removed 3 bases at V and 1 base at J, with 10 bases between. In nucleotides, the CDR3 is TGTGCCAGCTCACCCCCCAAGGGGTCCTACGAGCAGTACTTC. It specifies CASSPPKGSYEQYF.

The rearrangement uses TRBV9 and TRBJ1-5; D unclear. Trimming pared 4 bases from V and 2 bases from J, leaving 10 bases between. Germline V gene sequence: CDR1 SGDLS, CDR2 YYNGEE. This CDR3 is built from 14 residues. In DNA form, the CDR3 reads TGTGCCAGCAGCCTAGGCGGGGGCAATCAGCCCCAGCATTTT. This sequence encodes CASSLGGGNQPQHF.

The sample holds many counts of this clone. This sequence joins TRBV20-1 and TRBJ2-7; the D gene is possibly TRBD2 (7 bases). Germline assignment: CDR1 DFQATT and CDR2 SNEGSKA (reference sequence). V dropped 3 bases and J dropped 2 bases, with 23 bases sitting between them. The CDR3 length is 17 residues. Here the CDR3 reads CSASPGLVAGATYEQYF. The CDR3 DNA follows: TGCAGTGCTAGTCCGGGGTTAGTTGCGGGGGCGACCTACGAGCAGTACTTC.

The V and J genes are TRBV7-3 and TRBJ2-1, with 7 bases lining up with TRBD2. The junction had 5 bases not matched to a gene; V was cut back by 2 bases and J by 4 bases. The CDR3 is made up of 15 amino acids. The germline V gene has CDR1 SGHTA and CDR2 FQGTGA. CDR3 residues: CASSLRLAAYNEQFF. The CDR3 DNA follows: TGTGCCAGCAGCTTACGGCTAGCGGCATACAATGAGCAGTTCTTC.

V gene TRBV5-6 combines with J gene TRBJ2-7; 7 bases are a match to TRBD2. This CDR3 comprises 15 residues. CDR1 SGHDT and CDR2 YYEEEE come from the germline V gene. V lost 3 bases and J lost 3; bases outside the gene matches: 9. In DNA form, the CDR3 reads TGTGCCAGCAGCTCAACCGGGACTACGCGCTACGAGCAGTACTTC. This sequence encodes CASSSTGTTRYEQYF.

This chain connects TRBV27 to TRBJ1-1; D uncertain. V was cut by 4 bases and J by 10 bases, with 16 bases left in between. This CDR3 is built from 13 residues. Germline V gene lookup returns CDR1 MNHEY and CDR2 SMNVEV (reference sequence). The CDR3 DNA sequence: TGTGCCAGCAGTTCCGCCGGTTGGGCGCCAGCTTTCTTT. Its translation is CASSSAGWAPAFF.

A remark on this clone: The junction departs from germline at one end; a sequencing error may be responsible. The chain uses TRBV29-1 and TRBJ2-7, with TRBD1 matching 9 bases. CDR3 length: 12 amino acids. CDR1 is SQVTM and CDR2 is ANQGSEA in the germline V gene. As DNA, the CDR3 is TGCAGCGCCGGGACAGGGTCGTACGGGCAGTACTTC. Its translation: CSAGTGSYGQYF.

The rearrangement joins TRBV5-1 to TRBJ1-6, with unresolved D. The CDR3 contains 14 residues. V dropped 4 bases and J dropped 5 bases, with 10 bases sitting between them. CDR1 is SGHRS and CDR2 is YFSETQ in the germline V gene. As DNA, the CDR3 is TGCGCCAGCAGCGGAGGACCTAATAATTCACCCCTCCACTTT. Translating it yields CASSGGPNNSPLHF.

A single count supports this clone. The chain has TRBV3-1 (or the pseudogene TRBV3-2) and TRBJ2-5, with D possibly TRBD1 on 5 matching bases. Trimming cost V 1 base and J 1 base, with 10 bases left between them. This CDR3 is built from 15 residues. Per germline, CDR1 LGHDT and CDR2 YNNKEL (reference sequence). The DNA of the CDR3 is TGTGCCAGCAGCCAAGGGTGGCAGGGCCAAGAGACCCAGTACTTC. It encodes CASSQGWQGQETQYF.

The table lists this clone with a few counts. This CDR3 reads CASSLGRTGPMKSYEQYF. In DNA, the CDR3 is TGTGCCAGCAGCTTAGGTCGGACAGGACCTATGAAGAGCTACGAGCAGTACTTC. The chain uses TRBV11-2 and TRBJ2-7; 7 positions match TRBD1. Germline loops: CDR1 SGHAT, CDR2 FQNNGV. V lost 1 base and J lost 3; bases outside the gene matches: 15. The CDR3 runs to 18 residues.

This clone was recorded once. The chain links TRBV28 to TRBJ2-7; 9 nucleotides align to TRBD1. This CDR3 contains 13 residues. Germline values: CDR1 MDHEN, CDR2 SYDVKM. Germline trimming cut 9 bases from V and 3 bases from J; bases unmatched to any gene: 6. The CDR3 DNA reads TGTGCCAGTAACCGGGACAGGGACTACGAGCAGTACTTC. As protein: CASNRDRDYEQYF. Using reference TRBV28 and TRBJ2-7 for the parts outside the CDR3, the full variable domain is DVKVTQSSRYLVKRTGEKVFLECVQDMDHENMFWYRQDPGLGLRLIYFSYDVKMKEKGDIPEGYSVSREKKERFSLILESASTNQTSMYLCASNRDRDYEQYFGPGTRLTVT.

The V call is TRBV2, the J call TRBJ1-5; a weak D match, TRBD1 (5 bases). Trimming cost V 6 bases and J 8 bases, with 17 bases left between them. Looked up from germline, CDR1 is SNHLY and CDR2 is FYNNEI. The CDR3 runs to 14 residues. The CDR3 bases are TGTGCCAGCAGGGCTCCTCTTGGGGGGGAGCCCCAGCATTTT. Protein sequence: CASRAPLGGEPQHF.

The rearrangement links TRBV6-2 or TRBV6-3 to TRBJ2-5; 7 nucleotides line up with TRBD2. This CDR3 spans 16 amino acids. Per germline, CDR1 MNHEY and CDR2 SVGEGT. The V segment lost 2 bases and the J segment 2 bases; nucleotides outside the gene matches: 8. The CDR3 loop is CASSYSGGGVQETQYF. In DNA form, the CDR3 reads TGTGCCAGCAGTTACAGTGGCGGGGGAGTACAAGAGACCCAGTACTTC.

The genes are TRBV7-2 and TRBJ2-1; 7 bases fit TRBD2. This CDR3 contains 16 residues. Germline CDR1 reads SGHTA; CDR2 reads FQGNSA. With 1 base clipped from V and 5 bases from J, the junction kept 8 bases outside the gene matches. The CDR3 DNA is TGTGCCAGCAGCTTAGGGAGCGGCGGGAGCGACAATGAGCAGTTCTTC. Translated: CASSLGSGGSDNEQFF.